One and the same sample provided the 22 T cell receptor beta chains below, sequenced in a study of CD8 T cells in Susac syndrome. RNA totalling about 0.45 to 1 ug underwent reverse transcription with random hexamers. TCRdb re-called the immunoSEQ multiplex PCR reads through MiXCR, storing one row per CDR3 protein. The table shows more than 130,000 distinct CDR3 sequences, with about 93% occurring only once. Material: CD8+ T cells from PBMCs. Receptor source: a human donor in good health.

This clonotype was observed a single time. The CDR3 DNA reads TGCAGCGCGGGACTAGCGGGAGTAACAGATACGCAGTATTTT. Translated, it gives CSAGLAGVTDTQYF. V gene TRBV29-1 combines with J gene TRBJ2-3; TRBD2 aligns across 14 bases. V trimming: 7 bases; J trimming: 3 bases; junction bases outside the gene matches: 3. Looked up from germline, CDR1 is SQVTM and CDR2 is ANQGSEA. There are 14 residues in the CDR3.

In its sample, this clonotype was seen once. The J gene is TRBJ2-5, the V gene TRBV28, with D perhaps matching TRBD1 (6 bases). Trimming cost V 1 base and J 0 bases, with 15 bases left between them. Germline V lookup: CDR1 MDHEN, CDR2 SYDVKM. This CDR3 contains 17 residues. CDR3 in DNA: TGTGCCAGCAGTTTATCACCGGCAGGGGCGTACCAAGAGACCCAGTACTTC. Translated, it gives CASSLSPAGAYQETQYF.

V and J are TRBV12-3 or TRBV12-4 and TRBJ2-3; 7 bases are a match to TRBD2. The CDR3 length is 14 residues. The V segment lost 5 bases and the J segment 1 base; nucleotides outside the gene matches: 3. CDR3 sequence: CASSQTSGTDTQYF. The DNA for the CDR3 is TGTGCCAGCAGTCAAACTAGCGGCACAGATACGCAGTATTTT.

The chain recombines TRBV25-1 with TRBJ2-7; D is undetermined. CDR3 length: 13 residues. Germline lookup yields CDR1 MGHDK and CDR2 SYGVNS. Trimming stripped 4 bases from V and 4 bases from J, with 11 bases between. CDR3 sequence: CASSGPGPYEQYF. The CDR3 coding sequence is TGTGCCAGCAGTGGCCCCGGACCTTACGAGCAGTACTTC.

This CDR3 is CASSHRDRANEQFF. The CDR3 DNA reads TGCGCCAGCAGCCACAGGGACAGGGCTAATGAGCAGTTCTTC. This chain links TRBV4-1 with TRBJ2-1; 9 bases are a match to TRBD1. The germline gives CDR1 MGHRA, CDR2 YSYEKL. The CDR3 spans 14 residues. The V segment lost 3 bases and the J segment 7 bases; nucleotides outside the gene matches: 4.

The chain recombines TRBV3-1 with TRBJ2-7, with 11 bases fitting TRBD1. J was trimmed by 7 bases and V by 4 bases; bases with no gene match: 6. Germline CDR1 reads LGHDT; CDR2 reads YNNKEL (reference sequence). This CDR3 is built from 14 residues. CDR3 nucleotide sequence: TGTGCCAGCAGCCCGGGGACAGGGGGGAGAGAGCAGTACTTC. Protein sequence: CASSPGTGGREQYF.

The CDR3 region has the DNA TGTGCCAGCAGCCAAGAGGCGGGAGCGTACGAGCAGTACTTC. Residues: CASSQEAGAYEQYF. This chain connects TRBV4-2 to TRBJ2-7; 7 bases agree with TRBD2. The CDR3 totals 14 residues. V shed 0 bases, J shed 4 bases, and the junction held 3 bases outside the gene matches. CDR1 is LGHNA and CDR2 is YNFKEQ in the germline V gene.

The chain has TRBV4-3 and TRBJ2-3; the D gene could be TRBD1 or TRBD2 (5 bases each). Deletions cut 2 bases from V and 3 bases from J, with 15 bases between. Germline V gene lookup returns CDR1 LGHNA and CDR2 YSLEER. The CDR3 has 16 amino acids. CDR3 sequence reads: CASSQPKGSTTDTQYF. The CDR3 nucleotides read TGCGCCAGCAGCCAACCCAAGGGGAGCACAACAGATACGCAGTATTTT.

The count of this clonotype is one. CDR3: CATSGRGLNTEAFF. The CDR3 DNA reads TGTGCCACCAGCGGCAGGGGGCTAAACACTGAAGCTTTCTTT. The V and J genes are TRBV15 and TRBJ1-1; 8 nucleotides agree with TRBD1. Losses at the gene ends were 5 bases for V and 2 bases for J; bases not matched to a gene: 4. The CDR3 is 14 residues long. CDR1 LNHNV and CDR2 YYDKDF come from the germline V gene (reference sequence). The whole variable domain, remainder taken from reference TRBV15 and TRBJ1-1, is DAMVIQNPRYQVTQFGKPVTLSCSQTLNHNVMYWYQQKSSQAPKLLFHYYDKDFNNEADTPDNFQSRRPNTSFCFLDIRSPGLGDTAMYLCATSGRGLNTEAFFGQGTRLTVV.

V is TRBV6-5 and J is TRBJ2-7, with D possibly being TRBD2 (6 bases). The CDR3 contains 15 residues. The V end lost 6 bases, the J end lost 2 bases, and 17 bases lay between the germline ends. CDR1 MNHEY and CDR2 SVGAGI come from the germline V gene. In nucleotides, the CDR3 is TGTGCCAGCAGACCTGCTAGCGAGCTTACCTACGAGCAGTACTTC. Translation gives CASRPASELTYEQYF.

The rearrangement uses TRBV27 and TRBJ2-5; TRBD1 or TRBD2 may be the D gene (6 bases each). Germline CDR1 reads MNHEY; CDR2 reads SMNVEV (reference sequence). Trimming pared 1 base from V and 5 bases from J, leaving 14 bases between. The CDR3 runs to 15 residues. The CDR3 region has the DNA TGTGCCAGCAGTTTATTTTTCGGGGGCGCGGAGACCCAGTACTTC. This gives the protein CASSLFFGGAETQYF.

The rearrangement links TRBV27 to TRBJ2-1, with 11 bases matching TRBD2. CDR1 is MNHEY, CDR2 SMNVEV, per germline (reference sequence). V gave up 2 bases and J gave up 9 bases; unmatched junction bases: 6. The CDR3 length is 15 residues. CDR3 region: CASSLTSGSLLEQFF. Written as DNA, the CDR3 is TGTGCCAGCAGTTTAACTAGCGGGAGTCTTCTTGAGCAGTTCTTC.

This clonotype was seen just once. The rearrangement joins TRBV4-3 to TRBJ2-7, with D possibly being TRBD2 (6 bases). The CDR3 is made up of 16 amino acids. Trimming left V 0 bases short and J 3 bases short, with 15 bases between. CDR1 is LGHNA and CDR2 is YSLEER in the germline V gene. The CDR3 loop reads CASSQDPGAPYYEQYF. The CDR3, as DNA: TGCGCCAGCAGCCAAGATCCGGGAGCCCCTTACTACGAGCAGTACTTC.

The CDR3 nucleotides read TGTGCCAGCAGCTTGGCCGGTAATGCGGGGGAGCTGTTTTTT. Amino acid sequence: CASSLAGNAGELFF. The chain uses TRBV7-9 and TRBJ2-2, with D unclear. Germline CDR1 reads SEHNR; CDR2 reads FQNEAQ (reference sequence). This CDR3 has 14 amino acids. V was pared by 3 bases and J by 8 bases, with 13 bases between.

The chain is built from TRBV29-1 and TRBJ2-7; D is perhaps TRBD2 (6 bases). Per the germline V gene, CDR1 is SQVTM and CDR2 is ANQGSEA. This CDR3 is built from 13 residues. V was pared by 5 bases and J by 0 bases, with 11 bases between. The CDR3 sequence: CSVTTTSSYEQYF. The CDR3 coding sequence is TGCAGCGTTACCACGACTAGCTCCTACGAGCAGTACTTC.

This clonotype was seen only a few times. V gene TRBV28 combines with J gene TRBJ1-2, with 7 bases that match TRBD1. V lost 3 bases, J lost 5 bases, and 6 bases stayed unmatched. Germline-derived CDR1 and CDR2 are MDHEN and SYDVKM. The CDR3 extends over 14 amino acids. DNA of the CDR3: TGTGCCAGCAGTTTTACGGGGACAGCATATGGCTACACCTTC. This translates into CASSFTGTAYGYTF.

This sequence joins TRBV6-5 and TRBJ2-7; TRBD2 aligns across 11 bases. Trimming at V came to 6 bases and at J to 4 bases, leaving 2 bases not matched to a gene. CDR3 size: 13 residues. From germline, CDR1 is MNHEY and CDR2 SVGAGI. The CDR3 reads CASRTSGEYEQYF. The DNA for the CDR3 is TGTGCCAGCAGGACTAGCGGGGAATACGAGCAGTACTTC.

The chain recombines TRBV6-2 or TRBV6-3 with TRBJ2-1; TRBD2 matches at 15 bases. The length of the CDR3 is 17 residues. Germline lookup yields CDR1 MNHEY and CDR2 SVGEGT. V lost 0 bases to trimming and J lost 7 bases; unmatched junction nucleotides: 4. The DNA of the CDR3 is TGTGCCAGCAGTTACTCCCGGACTAGCGGGAGGGCTAATGAGCAGTTCTTC. This sequence encodes CASSYSRTSGRANEQFF.

The chain is built from TRBV2 and TRBJ2-7, with D possibly TRBD2 on 6 matching bases. From germline, CDR1 is SNHLY and CDR2 FYNNEI. Trimming shortened V by 4 bases and J by 6 bases, and 16 bases separated the two germline ends. The CDR3 length is 14 residues. The DNA of the CDR3 is TGTGCCAGCAGTGTTGGAGGGGCATCATCCGAGCAGTACTTC. It specifies CASSVGGASSEQYF.

This rearrangement joins TRBV15 to TRBJ1-1, with D perhaps TRBD1 (6 bases). V lost 4 bases, J lost 3 bases, and 15 bases lay in between. Germline assignment: CDR1 LNHNV and CDR2 YYDKDF (reference sequence). This CDR3 is 15 amino acids long. The CDR3 region has the DNA TGTGCCACCAGCATCCGGGACATCACTTACACTGAAGCTTTCTTT. The encoded protein is CATSIRDITYTEAFF.

This chain uses TRBV4-1 with TRBJ2-3; D might be TRBD2 (7 bases). The germline V gene encodes CDR1 MGHRA and CDR2 YSYEKL. The CDR3 is 16 amino acids. V was cut by 6 bases and J by 0 bases, with 16 bases left in between. This chain's CDR3 is CASSHPRGGSTDTQYF. CDR3 nucleotide sequence: TGCGCCAGCAGTCACCCAAGGGGGGGTAGCACAGATACGCAGTATTTT.

The rearrangement joins TRBV13 to TRBJ2-1, with 7 bases identical to TRBD2. With 4 bases clipped from V and 4 bases from J, the junction kept 13 bases outside the gene matches. Germline V gene data show CDR1 as PRHDT and CDR2 as FYEKMQ (reference sequence). The CDR3 totals 17 residues. CDR3 sequence (DNA): TGTGCCAGCAGCTCAAGACTTGGGGGGGTACCATACAATGAGCAGTTCTTC. It codes for CASSSRLGGVPYNEQFF.